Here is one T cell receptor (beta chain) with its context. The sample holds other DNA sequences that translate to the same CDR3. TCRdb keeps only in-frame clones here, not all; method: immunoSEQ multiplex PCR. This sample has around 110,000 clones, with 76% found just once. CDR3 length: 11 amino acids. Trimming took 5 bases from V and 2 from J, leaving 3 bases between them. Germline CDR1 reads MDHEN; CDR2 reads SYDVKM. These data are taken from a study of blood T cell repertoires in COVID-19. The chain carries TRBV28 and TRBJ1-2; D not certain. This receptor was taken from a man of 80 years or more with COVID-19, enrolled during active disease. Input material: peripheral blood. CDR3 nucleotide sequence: TGTGCCAGCAGTAGCAACTATGGCTACACCTTC. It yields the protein CASSSNYGYTF.